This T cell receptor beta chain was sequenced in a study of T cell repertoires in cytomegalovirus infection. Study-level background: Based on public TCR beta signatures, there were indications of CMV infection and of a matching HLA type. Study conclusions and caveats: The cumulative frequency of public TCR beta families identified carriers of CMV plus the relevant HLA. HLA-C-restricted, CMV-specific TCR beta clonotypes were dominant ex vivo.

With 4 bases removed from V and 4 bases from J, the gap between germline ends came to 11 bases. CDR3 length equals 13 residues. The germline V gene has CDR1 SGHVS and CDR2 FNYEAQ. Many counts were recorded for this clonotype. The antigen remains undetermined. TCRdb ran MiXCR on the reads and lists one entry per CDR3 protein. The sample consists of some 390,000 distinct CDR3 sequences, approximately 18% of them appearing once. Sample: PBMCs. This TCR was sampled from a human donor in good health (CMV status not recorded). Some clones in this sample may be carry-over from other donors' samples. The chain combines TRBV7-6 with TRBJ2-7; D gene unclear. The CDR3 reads CASSYSPIYEQYF. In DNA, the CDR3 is TGTGCCAGCAGCTATTCACCGATTTACGAGCAGTACTTC.